This T cell receptor (beta chain) was obtained from a study of memory CD4+ T cells and cytomegalovirus serostatus. Overall study context: Donors were healthy Belgian adults, some 10 CMV seropositive and about two dozen seronegative. Study-level findings and limits: Suggested: most of the CMV-linked TCR signature lies in CD4+ memory cells.

CDR3 length: 15 residues. In germline, CDR1 is MGHRA, CDR2 YSYEKL. Unmatched junction bases numbered 4, after V lost 4 bases and J lost 5 bases. Sequencing used immunoSEQ multiplex PCR; TCRdb keeps in-frame clones, though not all of them. Here the sample spans 35,000 to 50,000 clones, 65% to 80% being singletons. Single viable CD3+CD4+CD8-CD45RO+ cells were sorted as the memory CD4+ T cells. With respect to this clone: As yet, its antigen is unknown.

The gene calls are TRBV4-1 and TRBJ2-3; 12 bases align to TRBD1. Sequenced: memory CD4+ T cells from blood. This receptor was obtained from an adult in good health and CMV-seronegative. The chain's CDR3 is CASSRDRGRQDTQYF. CDR3 bases: TGCGCCAGCAGCCGGGACAGGGGGCGACAAGATACGCAGTATTTT.